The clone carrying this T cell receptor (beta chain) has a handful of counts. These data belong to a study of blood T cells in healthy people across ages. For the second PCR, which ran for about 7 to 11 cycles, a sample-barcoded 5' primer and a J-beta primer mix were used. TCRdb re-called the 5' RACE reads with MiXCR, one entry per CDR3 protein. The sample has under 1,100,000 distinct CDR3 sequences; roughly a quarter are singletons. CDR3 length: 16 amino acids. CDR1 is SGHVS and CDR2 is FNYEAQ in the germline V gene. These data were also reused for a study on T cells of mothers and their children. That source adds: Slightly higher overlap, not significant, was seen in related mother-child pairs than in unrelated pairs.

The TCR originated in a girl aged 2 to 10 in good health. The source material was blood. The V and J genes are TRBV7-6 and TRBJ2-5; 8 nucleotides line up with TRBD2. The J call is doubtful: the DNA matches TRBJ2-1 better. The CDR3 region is CASSPQSGGLYNEQFF. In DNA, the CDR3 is TGTGCCAGCAGCCCACAAAGCGGGGGCCTCTACAATGAGCAGTTCTTC.